The 15 T cell receptor beta chains reported below all come from one sample, sequenced in a study of human T cells and chemical hapten exposure. One entry per CDR3 protein, called by TCRdb with MiXCR from the RACE reads. The sample carries 100,000 or so distinct CDR3 sequences, approximately 10% recorded once. As for time point: patch test 1, 2 weeks after DPC sensitization. Specified treatment: therapeutic diphenylcyclopropenone sensitization with weekly scalp DPC. The specimen was whole blood, collected in connection with sensitization to the hapten diphenylcyclopropenone (DPC). These receptor sequences come from a middle-aged woman with alopecia areata. Some clones in this sample may be carry-over from other donors' samples.

This clonotype was seen at least ten times. The V gene is TRBV12-3 or TRBV12-4, the J gene TRBJ2-5, with D unclear. This CDR3 spans 16 amino acids. V lost 1 base and J 1 base, leaving 13 bases between the germline ends. CDR3 residues: CASSLDTGSGQETQYF. The CDR3 DNA reads as TGTGCCAGCAGTTTAGATACGGGCTCGGGCCAAGAGACCCAGTACTTC.

Ten or more counts support this clonotype. The chain combines TRBV23-1 with TRBJ2-3, with a tentative D call TRBD1 (5 bases). TRBV23-1 is identified as an open reading frame with a role that is uncertain. This CDR3 contains 15 residues. V was cut by 4 bases and J by 4 bases, with 15 bases left in between. The CDR3 sequence: CASSRFKGIADTQYF. The CDR3 nucleotides read TGCGCCAGCAGTCGGTTTAAGGGGATAGCAGATACGCAGTATTTT.

By share, this clonotype ranks as medium-sized. The rearrangement joins TRBV11-2 to TRBJ2-5, with TRBD2 matching over 9 bases. The CDR3 has 16 residues. Unmatched junction bases numbered 10, after V lost 2 bases and J lost 6 bases. Germline CDR1 and CDR2: SGHAT and FQNNGV. This chain's CDR3 is CASSLSGGSGRKTQYF. CDR3 nucleotides: TGTGCCAGCAGCTTAAGCGGGGGTAGCGGGAGAAAGACCCAGTACTTC.

In this sample, this clonotype turned up many times. The chain carries TRBV10-2 and TRBJ2-2, with D maybe TRBD2 (6 bases). The V gene lost 8 bases and the J gene lost 2 bases, with 18 bases spanning the gap. The germline CDR1 and CDR2 sequences are WSHSY and SAAADI. The CDR3 has 16 residues. The CDR3 protein is CASRPGGTTNTGELFF. As DNA, the CDR3 is TGCGCCAGCCGCCCCGGCGGGACGACCAACACCGGGGAGCTGTTTTTT.

In this sample, this clonotype turned up many times. The V gene is TRBV6-1, the J gene TRBJ1-1, with unresolved D. This CDR3 contains 15 residues. Germline values: CDR1 MNHNS, CDR2 SASEGT. The V end was cut by 1 base, the J end by 4 bases, with 13 bases between. The CDR3 spells CASSEVGPGPTEAFF. The CDR3 nucleotides are TGTGCCAGCAGTGAAGTCGGGCCAGGACCCACTGAAGCTTTCTTT.

CDR3 in amino acids: CASSYSSGSGANVLTF. As DNA, the CDR3 is TGTGCCAGCAGTTACAGCTCAGGCTCTGGGGCCAACGTCCTGACTTTC. The J gene is TRBJ2-6, the V gene TRBV6-6; D remains ambiguous. The CDR3 is 16 residues long. Trimming took off 2 bases at V and 0 bases at J, with 8 bases between the two ends. Germline CDR1 reads MNHNY; CDR2 reads SVGAGI (reference sequence).

In this sample, this clonotype turned up many times. J is TRBJ1-2 and V is TRBV4-3; 9 nucleotides align to TRBD1. Germline V lookup: CDR1 LGHNA, CDR2 YSLEER. This CDR3 has 15 residues. Losses at the gene ends were 2 bases for V and 2 bases for J; bases not matched to a gene: 3. CDR3 DNA: TGCGCCAGCAGCCAACCGGGACAGGGAAACTATGGCTACACCTTC. Translated: CASSQPGQGNYGYTF.

Regarding this clonotype: A much larger clone lies one base from this, so it may be a read error. V and J are TRBV5-1 and TRBJ1-1, with 7 positions matching TRBD1. Germline-derived CDR1 and CDR2 are SGHRS and YFSETQ. This CDR3 is built from 15 residues. In nucleotides, the CDR3 is TGCGCCAACAGCTTGCCCGACAGGGACGGCACTGAAGCTTTCTTT. Translated, it gives CANSLPDRDGTEAFF.

The chain employs TRBV20-1 and TRBJ2-1, with D possibly being TRBD2 (6 bases). The CDR3 runs 14 residues. Germline CDR1 reads DFQATT; CDR2 reads SNEGSKA (reference sequence). The ends were cut back, 5 bases at V and 8 bases at J, with 19 bases in the middle. CDR3 in amino acids: CSAATGTPSDEQFF. In DNA, the CDR3 is TGCAGTGCTGCCACCGGGACTCCCTCCGATGAGCAGTTCTTC.

The sample holds a few counts of this clonotype. This rearrangement joins TRBV19 to TRBJ1-2, with unresolved D. V was trimmed by 5 bases and J by 9 bases, leaving 16 bases between them. This CDR3 is built from 13 residues. CDR1 is LNHDA and CDR2 is SQIVND in the germline V gene (reference sequence). In DNA form, the CDR3 reads TGTGCCAGTAGTCCGACCGGCAGTAAGAGCTACACCTTC. This gives the protein CASSPTGSKSYTF. Filled out from reference TRBV19 and TRBJ1-2, the complete variable domain reads DGGITQSPKYLFRKEGQNVTLSCEQNLNHDAMYWYRQDPGQGLRLIYYSQIVNDFQKGDIAEGYSVSREKKESFPLTVTSAQKNPTAFYLCASSPTGSKSYTFGSGTRLTVV.

Only a few counts were recorded for this clonotype. This chain uses TRBV12-5 with TRBJ2-1, with 12 nucleotides matching TRBD2. Germline V CDR1 and CDR2: LGHNT, FRNRAP. The V segment lost 1 base and the J segment 4 bases; nucleotides outside the gene matches: 5. This CDR3 contains 17 residues. CDR3 in amino acids: CASGLGAGTSGYNEQFF. The DNA of the CDR3 is TGTGCTAGTGGTTTGGGAGCCGGGACTAGCGGGTACAATGAGCAGTTCTTC.

This clonotype was recorded many times. The V and J genes are TRBV11-3 and TRBJ2-1, with 7 positions matching TRBD2. CDR1 SGHNT and CDR2 YENEEA come from the germline V gene. V lost 5 bases, J lost 6 bases, and 4 bases stayed unmatched. The CDR3 sequence is 13 residues long. The CDR3 loop reads CASSKTSFNEQFF. The CDR3 bases are TGTGCCAGCAGCAAGACTAGCTTCAATGAGCAGTTCTTC.

V gene TRBV14 combines with J gene TRBJ2-2, with no clear D. CDR3 length: 14 residues. V was cut by 5 bases and J by 7 bases, with 14 bases left in between. Germline V gene lookup returns CDR1 SGHDN and CDR2 FVKESK. CDR3 coding DNA: TGTGCCAGCAGCTTAAGGATGACTGGCGGGGAGCTGTTTTTT. Translating it yields CASSLRMTGGELFF.

CDR3 in amino acids: CAWSKREADTQYF. CDR3 DNA sequence: TGTGCCTGGAGTAAGAGGGAAGCAGATACGCAGTATTTT. This chain links TRBV30 with TRBJ2-3, with D tentatively TRBD2 (5 bases). The CDR3 consists of 13 residues. The V end was cut by 2 bases, the J end by 4 bases, with 10 bases between. The germline V gene encodes CDR1 GTSNPN and CDR2 SVGIG (reference sequence).

The table lists this clonotype with a few counts. The rearrangement joins TRBV5-1 to TRBJ2-1, with 13 bases matching TRBD2. V shed 3 bases, J shed 8 bases, and the junction held 5 bases outside the gene matches. This CDR3 spans 15 amino acids. CDR1 is SGHRS, CDR2 YFSETQ, per germline. This CDR3 is CASSYGTSGTYEQFF. The CDR3 DNA reads as TGCGCCAGCAGCTATGGGACTAGCGGGACTTATGAGCAGTTCTTC.